The present TCR beta chain was sequenced within a study of blood T cell repertoires in COVID-19. In the study overall: T cells, B-cell-depleted T cells, or PBMCs provided the cDNA or gDNA that served as material.

Residents of approximately 25 US areas, aged about 18 to 89 years, made up the participants. The V end was cut by 8 bases, the J end by 0 bases, with 10 bases between. Germline V gene data show CDR1 as MNHEY and CDR2 as SMNVEV (reference sequence). This CDR3 spans 13 amino acids. In the authors' methods: Scientists estimated how many nucleated cells there were by amplifying reference gene primers. The table came from immunoSEQ multiplex PCR; TCRdb's copy has only in-frame clones and leaves some out. The V and J calls and clone size are taken from that table; D and trimming were inferred from the DNA. The data show 200,000 to 300,000 clones, about four fifths seen once.

The rearrangement uses TRBV27 and TRBJ1-1; D unresolved. This TCR was sampled from a woman in her thirties or forties who had been exposed to COVID-19. Source material: PBMCs or T cells enriched from blood (not recorded which). CDR3 DNA: TGTGCCAGCGCGTACGGGATGAACACTGAAGCTTTCTTT. It encodes CASAYGMNTEAFF.